A single sample gave rise to the 9 T cell receptor beta chains below, sequenced in a study of blood T cell repertoires in COVID-19. The protocol was immunoSEQ multiplex PCR, while the TCRdb copy is restricted to in-frame clones and leaves out a portion. The profile shows about 200,000 clones, more than 75% of them singletons. The sequenced sample consisted of peripheral blood. These receptors were collected from a woman aged 40-49 years with acute or convalescent COVID-19.

The V and J genes are TRBV6-5 and TRBJ1-1; no clear D. The CDR3 loop spans 14 amino acids. The germline CDR1 and CDR2 sequences are MNHEY and SVGAGI. V dropped 7 bases and J dropped 3 bases, with 15 bases sitting between them. The CDR3 region is CASTDAGVYTEAFF. The CDR3 DNA reads TGTGCCAGCACCGACGCGGGAGTATACACTGAAGCTTTCTTT.

V gene TRBV6-5 combines with J gene TRBJ2-3, with 8 bases lining up with TRBD1. Germline V CDR1 and CDR2: MNHEY, SVGAGI. The CDR3 has 15 amino acids. V was clipped by 8 bases and J by 2 bases; unmatched bases: 9. The CDR3: CASCQGAPSTDTQYF. The CDR3 coding sequence is TGTGCCAGCTGCCAGGGGGCCCCATCCACAGATACGCAGTATTTT.

CDR3 in amino acids: CASSESRAGGTGELFF. CDR3 coding DNA: TGCGCCAGCAGTGAGTCGAGGGCAGGGGGCACCGGGGAGCTGTTTTTT. The chain is built from TRBV10-2 and TRBJ2-2; TRBD1 agrees at 7 bases. The CDR3 runs 16 residues. Germline V gene lookup returns CDR1 WSHSY and CDR2 SAAADI. V gave up 0 bases and J gave up 4 bases; unmatched junction bases: 5.

This chain joins TRBV4-3 and TRBJ1-1; a weak D match, TRBD1 (6 bases). Between the trimmed V and J ends, which lost 1 base and 8 bases, there was a span of 8 bases. CDR3 length equals 12 residues. Germline CDR1 is LGHNA and CDR2 is YSLEER. The CDR3 spells CASSQGGGEAFF. CDR3 coding DNA: TGCGCCAGCAGCCAAGGTGGGGGCGAAGCTTTCTTT.

Only one count was recorded for this clone. The chain carries TRBV18 and TRBJ2-5; the D gene is possibly TRBD2 (5 bases). V shed 3 bases and J shed 7 bases, with 12 bases lying between them. The CDR3 has 13 amino acids. The germline V gene has CDR1 KGHSH and CDR2 LQKENI. The CDR3 coding sequence is TGTGCCAGCTCACCGGTGTCAGAGGGGACCCAGTACTTC. The encoded protein is CASSPVSEGTQYF.

The genes are TRBV5-8 and TRBJ1-2; no clear D gene. From germline, CDR1 is SGHTS and CDR2 YDEGEE. This CDR3 is built from 15 residues. V lost 2 bases, J lost 2 bases, and 13 bases lay in between. The CDR3 DNA follows: TGTGCCAGCAGCTTAGTGCTAGGCGGCAACTATGGCTACACCTTC. Translating it yields CASSLVLGGNYGYTF.

The chain uses TRBV5-1 and TRBJ2-1, with TRBD2 matching 8 bases. CDR3 length: 16 amino acids. Per the germline V gene, CDR1 is SGHRS and CDR2 is YFSETQ. The V segment lost 4 bases and the J segment 1 base; nucleotides outside the gene matches: 7. CDR3: CASSTGGGLSYNEQFF. CDR3 in DNA: TGCGCCAGCAGCACGGGAGGGGGACTTTCCTACAATGAGCAGTTCTTC.

CDR3 in amino acids: CATSRDPLFGTGGNEQFF. The CDR3 nucleotides are TGTGCCACCAGCAGAGATCCCCTATTCGGTACAGGGGGAAATGAGCAGTTCTTC. The gene calls are TRBV15 and TRBJ2-1; 8 bases agree with TRBD1. CDR3 length equals 18 residues. Germline V gene sequence: CDR1 LNHNV, CDR2 YYDKDF (reference sequence). Trimming removed 0 bases from V and 7 bases from J; junction bases left unmatched: 14.

V is TRBV7-2 and J is TRBJ1-5; D uncertain. Germline CDR1 SGHTA, CDR2 FQGNSA. V lost 5 bases to trimming and J lost 4 bases, with 12 bases between them. The CDR3 length is 14 residues. CDR3 sequence reads: CASSLDGRNQPQHF. CDR3 nucleotide sequence: TGTGCCAGCAGCCTAGACGGGAGGAATCAGCCCCAGCATTTT.